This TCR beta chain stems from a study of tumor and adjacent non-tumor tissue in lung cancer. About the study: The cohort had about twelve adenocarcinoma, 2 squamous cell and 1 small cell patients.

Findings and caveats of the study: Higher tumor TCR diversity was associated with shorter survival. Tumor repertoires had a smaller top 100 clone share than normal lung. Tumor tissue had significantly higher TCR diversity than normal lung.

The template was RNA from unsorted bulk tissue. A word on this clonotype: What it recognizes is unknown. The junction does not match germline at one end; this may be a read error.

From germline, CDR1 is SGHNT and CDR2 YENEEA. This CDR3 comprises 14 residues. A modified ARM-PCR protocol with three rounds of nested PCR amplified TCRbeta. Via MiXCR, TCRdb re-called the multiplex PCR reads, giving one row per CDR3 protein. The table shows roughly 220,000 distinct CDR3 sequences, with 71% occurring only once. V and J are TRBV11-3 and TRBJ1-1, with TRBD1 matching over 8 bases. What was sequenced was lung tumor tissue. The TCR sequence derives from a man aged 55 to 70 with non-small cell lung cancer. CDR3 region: CASSSWTGNTETFF. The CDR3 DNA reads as TGTGCCAGCAGCTCATGGACAGGGAACACTGAAACTTTCTTT. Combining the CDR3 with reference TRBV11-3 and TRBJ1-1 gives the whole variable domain EAGVVQSPRYKIIEKKQPVAFWCNPISGHNTLYWYLQNLGQGPELLIRYENEEAVDDSQLPKDRFSAERLKGVDSTLKIQPAELGDSAVYLCASSSWTGNTETFFGQGTRLTVV.